These 17 T cell receptor beta chains were all obtained from the same sample, sequenced in a study of sequential checkpoint blockade in melanoma. Profiled with immunoSEQ multiplex PCR; TCRdb holds only in-frame clones, not every one. The sample has about 28,000 clones; 75% to 85% are singletons. Treatment given: randomized to nivolumab then ipilimumab (arm A) or the reverse (arm B). The input for sequencing was CD8+ T cells sorted from blood (inferred from file names), taken from a patient given nivolumab and ipilimumab in sequence. The receptors stem from a human donor with melanoma.

This clone was observed a single time. The gene calls are TRBV2 and TRBJ1-5; no clear D gene. Germline values: CDR1 SNHLY, CDR2 FYNNEI. The CDR3 runs 14 residues. Trimming pared 3 bases from V and 3 bases from J, leaving 9 bases between. The DNA for the CDR3 is TGTGCCAGCAGTGATTCGACACTCAATCAGCCCCAGCATTTT. This translates into CASSDSTLNQPQHF.

This chain connects TRBV5-5 to TRBJ1-2; no clear D gene. With 0 bases removed from V and 3 bases from J, the gap between germline ends came to 12 bases. CDR3 length: 15 amino acids. Germline values: CDR1 SGHKS, CDR2 YYEKEE (reference sequence). CDR3 in DNA: TGTGCCAGCAGCTTGGGGAGGGTTAACGACTATGGCTACACCTTC. Encoded protein: CASSLGRVNDYGYTF.

The J gene is TRBJ2-1, the V gene TRBV9; weak D call: TRBD2 (5 bases). The CDR3 contains 12 residues. The V end lost 3 bases, the J end lost 5 bases, and 6 bases lay between the germline ends. Germline CDR1 is SGDLS and CDR2 is YYNGEE. The chain's CDR3 is CASSAEDNEQFF. CDR3 coding DNA: TGTGCCAGCAGCGCGGAGGACAATGAGCAGTTCTTC.

This clone ranks as medium-sized. This chain links TRBV6-4 with TRBJ1-4; D might be TRBD1 (6 bases). V lost 0 bases and J 5 bases, leaving 10 bases between the germline ends. Per the germline V gene, CDR1 is MRHNA and CDR2 is SNTAGT. The CDR3 spans 15 residues. The CDR3 bases are TGTGCCAGCAGTGACTCGGCAGGGGAAAATGAAAAACTGTTTTTT. As protein: CASSDSAGENEKLFF.

The chain employs TRBV11-2 and TRBJ2-2, with D tentatively TRBD2 (5 bases). The V end was cut by 8 bases, the J end by 6 bases, with 16 bases between. Germline assignment: CDR1 SGHAT and CDR2 FQNNGV. This CDR3 contains 14 residues. The CDR3 nucleotides are TGTGCCAGCGGAGACTTAGGGAGCGCCGGGGAGCTGTTTTTT. Protein product: CASGDLGSAGELFF.

V usage is TRBV4-2 and J usage is TRBJ2-2; 10 bases fit TRBD2. CDR1 is LGHNA, CDR2 YNFKEQ, per germline. V lost 1 base and J lost 5; bases outside the gene matches: 10. This CDR3 spans 18 amino acids. The CDR3 DNA follows: TGTGCCAGCAGCCAAGGGACTAGCGGCACTAGGACTACCGGGGAGCTGTTTTTT. It codes for CASSQGTSGTRTTGELFF.

The chain joins TRBV20-1 to TRBJ1-1; D is undetermined. V was shortened by 6 bases and J by 0 bases, with 5 bases between the two germline ends. CDR1 and CDR2 (germline): DFQATT, SNEGSKA (reference sequence). The CDR3 sequence is 11 residues long. CDR3 coding DNA: TGCAGTGCAGCCTTGAACACTGAAGCTTTCTTT. It is translated as CSAALNTEAFF.

The chain links TRBV5-5 to TRBJ2-5; 8 bases map to TRBD2. The CDR3 covers 18 residues. The V gene end was trimmed by 0 bases and the J gene end by 0 bases; junction bases not matched to a gene: 10. Germline CDR1 reads SGHKS; CDR2 reads YYEKEE (reference sequence). Written as DNA, the CDR3 is TGTGCCAGCAGCTTGGCCGGGATAGCGGGATGGGACCAAGAGACCCAGTACTTC. This gives the protein CASSLAGIAGWDQETQYF.

This rearrangement joins TRBV19 to TRBJ1-1; TRBD1 matches 7 bases. The length of the CDR3 is 13 residues. V was clipped by 6 bases and J by 5 bases; unmatched bases: 6. Germline CDR1 reads LNHDA; CDR2 reads SQIVND (reference sequence). The CDR3 DNA follows: TGTGCCAGTAGAACAGGGGTATTGACTGAAGCTTTCTTT. Its translation is CASRTGVLTEAFF. Together with reference TRBV19 and TRBJ1-1, the CDR3 gives the full variable domain: DGGITQSPKYLFRKEGQNVTLSCEQNLNHDAMYWYRQDPGQGLRLIYYSQIVNDFQKGDIAEGYSVSREKKESFPLTVTSAQKNPTAFYLCASRTGVLTEAFFGQGTRLTVV.

The chain links TRBV27 to TRBJ1-2; D is uncertain. The V gene's germline CDR1 is MNHEY and CDR2 SMNVEV (reference sequence). The CDR3 is 13 residues long. The ends were cut back, 0 bases at V and 4 bases at J, with 6 bases in the middle. The CDR3: CASSLSGSYGYTF. The CDR3 nucleotides read TGTGCCAGCAGTTTATCGGGCAGCTATGGCTACACCTTC.

The V call is TRBV5-6, the J call TRBJ2-7; TRBD1 agrees at 8 bases. V gave up 2 bases and J gave up 4 bases; unmatched junction bases: 5. CDR1 SGHDT and CDR2 YYEEEE come from the germline V gene. The CDR3 loop spans 14 amino acids. CDR3 coding DNA: TGTGCCAGCAGCTTCCCCGGGACAGGATACGAGCAGTACTTC. This translates into CASSFPGTGYEQYF.

The genes are TRBV4-1 and TRBJ2-1; a possible D gene is TRBD2 (7 bases). The germline V gene has CDR1 MGHRA and CDR2 YSYEKL. CDR3 length equals 15 residues. Trimming took off 3 bases at V and 2 bases at J, with 11 bases between the two ends. In DNA, the CDR3 is TGCGCCAGCAGCCAGGGGCGGGGGCCCTACAATGAGCAGTTCTTC. This codes for CASSQGRGPYNEQFF.

V gene TRBV6-5 combines with J gene TRBJ1-2, with 10 bases that match TRBD1. This CDR3 contains 14 residues. The junction had 4 bases not matched to a gene; V was cut back by 2 bases and J by 7 bases. Germline V CDR1 and CDR2: MNHEY, SVGAGI. CDR3 nucleotides: TGTGCCAGCAGTTACGAGGGACAGGGGAGTGGCTACACCTTC. This encodes CASSYEGQGSGYTF.

V usage is TRBV7-9 and J usage is TRBJ2-3, with D maybe TRBD1 (6 bases). The germline V gene encodes CDR1 SEHNR and CDR2 FQNEAQ (reference sequence). This CDR3 has 13 residues. V was clipped by 3 bases and J by 2 bases, with 6 bases between them. The CDR3 here is CASSLGHTDTQYF. The CDR3 DNA is TGTGCCAGCAGCTTGGGACACACAGATACGCAGTATTTT.

The chain links TRBV5-5 to TRBJ2-5, with 7 bases that match TRBD2. The CDR3 extends over 16 amino acids. After removal of 4 bases from V and 1 base from J, the junction contained 10 bases not matched to a gene. Germline lookup yields CDR1 SGHKS and CDR2 YYEKEE (reference sequence). CDR3 loop: CASSPRGRSPQETQYF. CDR3 DNA: TGTGCCAGCAGCCCGCGGGGGAGGAGCCCCCAAGAGACCCAGTACTTC.

This chain links TRBV28 with TRBJ2-5, with D possibly being TRBD1 (6 bases). The CDR3 consists of 13 residues. V was cut by 3 bases and J by 5 bases, with 10 bases left in between. Germline lookup yields CDR1 MDHEN and CDR2 SYDVKM. CDR3 loop: CASSFAGDETQYF. CDR3 in DNA: TGTGCCAGCAGTTTTGCAGGGGACGAGACCCAGTACTTC. Looking up the rest from reference TRBV28 and TRBJ2-5 gives the full variable domain: DVKVTQSSRYLVKRTGEKVFLECVQDMDHENMFWYRQDPGLGLRLIYFSYDVKMKEKGDIPEGYSVSREKKERFSLILESASTNQTSMYLCASSFAGDETQYFGPGTRLLVL.

On this clone itself: An end of the junction differs from the germline gene, which may be a read error. This rearrangement joins TRBV9 to TRBJ2-2; TRBD2 aligns across 7 bases. The CDR3 has 15 residues. Germline V gene sequence: CDR1 SGDLS, CDR2 YYNGEE. The CDR3 spells CASSDGGRNTGGLFF. The CDR3 DNA reads as TGTGCCAGCAGCGATGGCGGGAGAAACACCGGGGGGCTGTTTTTT.